Here is one T cell receptor (beta chain) with its context. This sample was taken from a study of blood T cell repertoires in COVID-19. Only in-frame clones appear in the TCRdb table, and some are missing; sequencing was by immunoSEQ multiplex PCR. The data show approximately 120,000 clones, roughly 88% seen once. There are 15 residues in the CDR3. Germline CDR1 reads MDHEN; CDR2 reads SYDVKM. V was clipped by 5 bases and J by 2 bases, with 16 bases between them. Material: peripheral blood. The chain has TRBV28 and TRBJ2-7; D is perhaps TRBD2 (5 bases). This receptor was taken from a woman aged 80 or over with active or convalescent COVID-19. The CDR3 bases are TGTGCCAGCAGTCCGAGCGGAGCGTGGCCCTACGAGCAGTACTTC. It is translated as CASSPSGAWPYEQYF.